This T cell receptor beta chain came from a study of patients and donors after allogeneic stem cell transplantation. TCRdb passed the RT-PCR reads through MiXCR, listing each CDR3 protein once. The sample has under 170,000 distinct CDR3 sequences, roughly two fifths seen once; the top ten hold about 50%. Germline CDR1 is SGHVS and CDR2 is FNYEAQ. This CDR3 comprises 13 residues. The V end lost 2 bases, the J end lost 5 bases, and 9 bases lay between the germline ends. This clonotype was sampled from a human donor who was either an allogeneic HSCT recipient or a stem cell or donor lymphocyte infusion donor (not recorded which). It is not recorded whose cells these are; they may come from a transplant donor. The source material was blood, either unsorted or a sorted T cell fraction (not recorded which). The rearrangement uses TRBV7-6 and TRBJ2-5; D gene ambiguous. This CDR3 is CASSLRHGETQYF. In nucleotides, the CDR3 is TGTGCCAGCAGCTTAAGACATGGGGAGACCCAGTACTTC.